The clone carrying this T cell receptor (beta chain) was counted only a few times. Its cognate antigen is unknown. This CDR3 has 11 amino acids. With 6 bases removed from V and 11 bases from J, the gap between germline ends came to 13 bases. cDNA libraries for TCR alpha and TCR beta, carrying sample barcodes and UMIs, came from 5'RACE with constant-segment primers. TCRdb reprocessed the 5' RACE reads with MiXCR, giving one entry per CDR3 protein. The sample holds 280,000 or so distinct CDR3 sequences, 7.5% to 9.5% seen once. This record comes from a study of T-cell memory formation after mild COVID-19. Findings of the study overall: From day 15 to 85, contracting clones were balanced between CD4 and CD8, whereas later expanders leaned toward CD4+. The CD4+ clones that contracted clustered mainly within CM and EM, and the CD8+ clones concentrated in EMRA. Memory cells collected pre-infection included some clones that later responded, suggesting cross-reactive memory joined.

The chain is built from TRBV12-3 or TRBV12-4 and TRBJ1-1; D is perhaps TRBD1 (6 bases). The clonotype comes from a man aged 18 to 29 who had mild COVID-19 (a few samples of this study predate the infection). Cell type and time point are not known. The sequenced sample consisted of PBMCs or a T cell subset sorted from them (not recorded which). Here the CDR3 DNA reads TGTGCCAGCAGCCCCGGGGGGGCGGCTTTCTTT. Translating gives CASSPGGAAFF.